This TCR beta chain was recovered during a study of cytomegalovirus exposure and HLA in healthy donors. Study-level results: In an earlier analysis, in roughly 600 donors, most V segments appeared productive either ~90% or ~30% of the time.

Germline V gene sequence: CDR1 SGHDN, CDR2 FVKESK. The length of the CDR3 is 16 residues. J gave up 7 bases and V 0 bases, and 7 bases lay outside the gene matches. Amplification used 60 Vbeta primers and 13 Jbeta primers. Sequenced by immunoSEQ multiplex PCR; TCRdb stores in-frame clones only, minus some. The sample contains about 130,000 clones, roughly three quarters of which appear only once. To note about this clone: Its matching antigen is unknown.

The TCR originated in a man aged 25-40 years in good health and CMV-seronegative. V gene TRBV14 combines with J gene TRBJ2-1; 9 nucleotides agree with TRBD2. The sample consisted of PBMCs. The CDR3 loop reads CASSQDLSGSWNEQFF. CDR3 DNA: TGTGCCAGCAGCCAAGACCTTAGCGGGAGTTGGAATGAGCAGTTCTTC.